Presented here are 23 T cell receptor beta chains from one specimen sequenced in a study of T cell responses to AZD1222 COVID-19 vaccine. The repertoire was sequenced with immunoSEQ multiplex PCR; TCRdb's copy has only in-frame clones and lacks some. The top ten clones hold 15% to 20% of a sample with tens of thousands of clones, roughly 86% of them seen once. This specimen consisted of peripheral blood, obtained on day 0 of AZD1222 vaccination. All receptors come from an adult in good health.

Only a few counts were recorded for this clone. CDR3: CAWSVRPAGELFF. The CDR3 DNA reads TGTGCCTGGAGTGTACGTCCTGCCGGGGAGCTGTTTTTT. The V and J genes are TRBV30 and TRBJ2-2; no reliable D call. The CDR3 totals 13 residues. Trimming pared 0 bases from V and 6 bases from J, leaving 8 bases between. From germline, CDR1 is GTSNPN and CDR2 SVGIG (reference sequence). The variable domain in full, completed from reference TRBV30 and TRBJ2-2, reads SQTIHQWPATLVQPVGSPLSLECTVEGTSNPNLYWYRQAAGRGLQLLFYSVGIGQISSEVPQNLSASRPQDRQFILSSKKLLLSDSGFYLCAWSVRPAGELFFGEGSRLTVL.

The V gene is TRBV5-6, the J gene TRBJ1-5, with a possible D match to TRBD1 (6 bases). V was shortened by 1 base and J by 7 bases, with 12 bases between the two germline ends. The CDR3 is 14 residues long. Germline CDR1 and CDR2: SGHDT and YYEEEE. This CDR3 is CASSLYGGPQPQHF. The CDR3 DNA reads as TGTGCCAGCAGCTTGTATGGGGGGCCCCAGCCCCAGCATTTT.

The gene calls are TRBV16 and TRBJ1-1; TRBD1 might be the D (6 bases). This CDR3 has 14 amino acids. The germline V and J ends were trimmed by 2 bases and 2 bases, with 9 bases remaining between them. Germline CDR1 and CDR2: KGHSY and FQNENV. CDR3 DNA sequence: TGTGCCAGCAGCCAAGGACAGTTTAACACTGAAGCTTTCTTT. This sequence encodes CASSQGQFNTEAFF.

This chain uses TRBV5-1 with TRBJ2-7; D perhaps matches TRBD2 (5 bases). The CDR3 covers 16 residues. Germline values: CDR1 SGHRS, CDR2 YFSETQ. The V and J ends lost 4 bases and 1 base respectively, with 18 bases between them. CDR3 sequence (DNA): TGCGCCAGCAGCCTCGGCGTCGTAGCGTCATCCTACGAGCAGTACTTC. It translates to CASSLGVVASSYEQYF.

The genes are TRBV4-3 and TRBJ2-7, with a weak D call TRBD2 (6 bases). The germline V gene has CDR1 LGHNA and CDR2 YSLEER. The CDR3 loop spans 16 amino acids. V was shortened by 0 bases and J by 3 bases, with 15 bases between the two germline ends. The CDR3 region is CASSQDIGLSNYEQYF. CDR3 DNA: TGCGCCAGCAGCCAAGATATTGGACTATCCAACTACGAGCAGTACTTC.

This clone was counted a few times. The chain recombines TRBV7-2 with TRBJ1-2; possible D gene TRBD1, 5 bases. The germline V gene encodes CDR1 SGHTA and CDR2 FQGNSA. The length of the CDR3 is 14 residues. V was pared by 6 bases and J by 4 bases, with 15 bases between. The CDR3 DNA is TGTGCCAGCAGGTCGATCAGGGATATCTATGGCTACACCTTC. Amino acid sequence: CASRSIRDIYGYTF.

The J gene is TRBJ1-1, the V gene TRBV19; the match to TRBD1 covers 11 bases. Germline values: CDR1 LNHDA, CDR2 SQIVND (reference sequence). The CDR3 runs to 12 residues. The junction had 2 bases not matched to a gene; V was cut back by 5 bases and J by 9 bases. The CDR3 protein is CASSADRGQAFF. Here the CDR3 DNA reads TGTGCCAGTAGTGCGGACAGGGGGCAAGCTTTCTTT.

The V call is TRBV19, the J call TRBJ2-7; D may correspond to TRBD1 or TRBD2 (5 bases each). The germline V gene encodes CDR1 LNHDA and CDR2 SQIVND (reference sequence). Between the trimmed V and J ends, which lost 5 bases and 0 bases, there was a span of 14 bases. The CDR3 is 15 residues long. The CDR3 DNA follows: TGTGCCAGTAGTCCCCCGGGACCCGACTCCTACGAGCAGTACTTC. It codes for CASSPPGPDSYEQYF.

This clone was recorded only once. In DNA form, the CDR3 reads TGTGCCACCAGCAGAGAACAGGGCGGCAGCTCCTACAATGAGCAGTTCTTC. Its translation: CATSREQGGSSYNEQFF. The chain has TRBV15 and TRBJ2-1; tentative D call: TRBD1 (6 bases). The V gene lost 0 bases and the J gene lost 0 bases, with 12 bases spanning the gap. Germline CDR1 reads LNHNV; CDR2 reads YYDKDF (reference sequence). The CDR3 loop spans 17 amino acids.

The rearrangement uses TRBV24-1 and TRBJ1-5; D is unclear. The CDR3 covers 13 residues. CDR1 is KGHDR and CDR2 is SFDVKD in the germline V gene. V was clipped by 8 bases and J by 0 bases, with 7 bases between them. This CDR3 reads CATNGNSNQPQHF. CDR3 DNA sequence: TGTGCCACCAACGGTAATAGCAATCAGCCCCAGCATTTT.

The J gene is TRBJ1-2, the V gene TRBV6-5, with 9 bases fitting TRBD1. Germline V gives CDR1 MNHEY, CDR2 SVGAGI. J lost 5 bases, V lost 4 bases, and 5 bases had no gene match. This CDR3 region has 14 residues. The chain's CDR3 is CASSSPGQGYGYTF. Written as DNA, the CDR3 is TGTGCCAGCAGTTCTCCGGGACAGGGATATGGCTACACCTTC.

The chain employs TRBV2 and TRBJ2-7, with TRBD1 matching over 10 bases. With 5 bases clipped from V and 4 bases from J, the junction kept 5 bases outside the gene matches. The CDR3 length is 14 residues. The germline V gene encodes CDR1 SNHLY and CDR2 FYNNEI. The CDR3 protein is CASSPDRGGYEQYF. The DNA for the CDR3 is TGTGCCAGCAGTCCGGACAGGGGGGGGTACGAGCAGTACTTC.

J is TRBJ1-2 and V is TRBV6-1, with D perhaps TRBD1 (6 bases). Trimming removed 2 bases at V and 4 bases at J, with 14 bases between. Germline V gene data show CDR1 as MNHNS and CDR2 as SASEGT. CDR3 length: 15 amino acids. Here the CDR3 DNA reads TGTGCCAGCAGTGAAATGGGGGCACTAACCTATGGCTACACCTTC. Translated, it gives CASSEMGALTYGYTF.

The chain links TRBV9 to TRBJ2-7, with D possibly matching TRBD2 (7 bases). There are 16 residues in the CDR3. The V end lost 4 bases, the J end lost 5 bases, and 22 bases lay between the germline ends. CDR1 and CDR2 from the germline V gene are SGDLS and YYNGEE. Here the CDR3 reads CASSPGPAGASHEQYF. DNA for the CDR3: TGTGCCAGCAGCCCCGGTCCCGCGGGGGCGAGCCACGAGCAGTACTTC. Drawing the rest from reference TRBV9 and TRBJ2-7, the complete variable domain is DSGVTQTPKHLITATGQRVTLRCSPRSGDLSVYWYQQSLDQGLQFLIQYYNGEERAKGNILERFSAQQFPDLHSELNLSSLELGDSALYFCASSPGPAGASHEQYFGPGTRLTVT.

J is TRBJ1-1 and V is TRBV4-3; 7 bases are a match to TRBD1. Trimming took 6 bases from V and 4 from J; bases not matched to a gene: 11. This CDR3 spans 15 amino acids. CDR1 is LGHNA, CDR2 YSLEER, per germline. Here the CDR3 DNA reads TGCGCCAGCAGACATACAAGGGGGCGGACCACTGAAGCTTTCTTT. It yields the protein CASRHTRGRTTEAFF.

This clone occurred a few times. CDR3: CASSHDKVNEQFF. In DNA, the CDR3 is TGCGCCAGCAGCCATGATAAGGTCAATGAGCAGTTCTTC. The chain joins TRBV4-3 to TRBJ2-1, with D unresolved. CDR1 is LGHNA and CDR2 is YSLEER in the germline V gene. This CDR3 is built from 13 residues. V dropped 3 bases and J dropped 6 bases, with 9 bases sitting between them.

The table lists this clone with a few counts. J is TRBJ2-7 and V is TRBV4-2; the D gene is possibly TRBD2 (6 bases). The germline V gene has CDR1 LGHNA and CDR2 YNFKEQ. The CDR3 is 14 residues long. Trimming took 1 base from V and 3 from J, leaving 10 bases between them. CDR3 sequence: CASSQGTTFYEQYF. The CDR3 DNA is TGTGCCAGCAGCCAAGGGACTACCTTCTACGAGCAGTACTTC.

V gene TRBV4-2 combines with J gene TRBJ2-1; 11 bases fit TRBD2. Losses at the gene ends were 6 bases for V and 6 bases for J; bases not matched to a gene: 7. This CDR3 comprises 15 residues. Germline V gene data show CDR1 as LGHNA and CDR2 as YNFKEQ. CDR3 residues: CASSETSGILNEQFF. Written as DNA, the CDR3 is TGTGCCAGCAGTGAGACTAGCGGGATCCTCAATGAGCAGTTCTTC.

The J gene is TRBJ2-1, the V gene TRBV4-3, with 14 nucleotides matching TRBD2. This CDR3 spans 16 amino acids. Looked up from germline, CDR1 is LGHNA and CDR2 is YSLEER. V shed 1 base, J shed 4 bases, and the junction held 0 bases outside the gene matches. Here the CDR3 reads CASSQGLAGGYNEQFF. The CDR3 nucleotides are TGCGCCAGCAGCCAAGGACTAGCGGGGGGGTACAATGAGCAGTTCTTC.

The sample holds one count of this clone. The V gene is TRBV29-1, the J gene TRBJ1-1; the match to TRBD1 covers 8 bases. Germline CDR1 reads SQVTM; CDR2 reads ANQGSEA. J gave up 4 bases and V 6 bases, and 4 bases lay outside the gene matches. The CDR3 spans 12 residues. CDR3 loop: CSVEQGGTEAFF. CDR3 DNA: TGCAGCGTCGAACAGGGGGGCACTGAAGCTTTCTTT.

CDR3 in amino acids: CASSFHRGPSYGYTF. CDR3 nucleotide sequence: TGTGCCAGCAGTTTCCACAGGGGGCCCAGCTATGGCTACACCTTC. This chain connects TRBV28 to TRBJ1-2; 9 nucleotides agree with TRBD1. Germline trimming cut 3 bases from V and 4 bases from J; bases unmatched to any gene: 6. CDR3 length equals 15 residues. Germline V gives CDR1 MDHEN, CDR2 SYDVKM.

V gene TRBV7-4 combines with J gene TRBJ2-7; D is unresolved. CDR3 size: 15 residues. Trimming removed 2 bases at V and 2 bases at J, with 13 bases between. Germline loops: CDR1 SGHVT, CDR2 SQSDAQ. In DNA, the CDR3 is TGTGCCAGCAGCTTAATATGCACTCTCACCTACGAGCAGTACTTC. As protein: CASSLICTLTYEQYF.

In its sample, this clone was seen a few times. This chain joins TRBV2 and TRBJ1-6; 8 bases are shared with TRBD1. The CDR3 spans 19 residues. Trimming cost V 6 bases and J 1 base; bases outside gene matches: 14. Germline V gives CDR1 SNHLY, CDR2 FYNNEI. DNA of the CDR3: TGTGCCAGCAGGGGGGGGGACAGGCTAGCGCTGTCCTATAATTCACCCCTCCACTTT. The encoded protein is CASRGGDRLALSYNSPLHF.